Detailed here is one T cell receptor beta chain. Its antigen is not identified. V shed 10 bases, J shed 5 bases, and the junction held 9 bases outside the gene matches. This CDR3 contains 13 residues. Germline V gene data show CDR1 as MNHNY and CDR2 as SVGAGI (reference sequence). These data are taken from a study of shared clonotypes between healthy human individuals. The data were produced by immunoSEQ multiplex PCR, yet TCRdb's version contains in-frame clones alone and is incomplete. The sample consists of more than 2 million clones, about 95% of them appearing once. Terminally differentiated effector memory CD45RA+ cells were excluded from the naive CD8 cells, which were CD45RO-negative and positively selected for CCR7. Points from the study as a whole: The study generally estimated greater richness for naive than memory subsets.

Sequences were obtained from naive CD8+ T cells sorted from blood. The clonotype originates from a man younger than 30 in good health. The chain is built from TRBV6-6 and TRBJ1-2, with 8 bases matching TRBD1. CDR3: CAITQGGLYGYTF. The CDR3 nucleotides read TGTGCCATAACACAGGGGGGTTTATATGGCTACACCTTC.